This T cell receptor (beta chain) appears in the sequencing data of a study of Tregs in tolerant kidney transplant recipients. General observations from the study: Expanding Tregs on activated donor B cells appeared to best identify donor-specific TCRbeta clones. Few patients were studied, so findings need validation in larger groups.

Thawed PBMCs were FACS-sorted into unstimulated CD4+CD25+CD127- regulatory T cells, CD4+CD25- non-regulatory cells, CD4 and CD8 cells. Some clones are missing from TCRdb's copy, which holds only in-frame ones; the method was immunoSEQ multiplex PCR. This table holds under 300,000 clones, about 86% found once. Trimming removed 0 bases from V and 2 bases from J; junction bases left unmatched: 1. The CDR3 has 14 residues. CDR1 SGDLS and CDR2 YYNGEE come from the germline V gene. As for this clone: Its matching antigen is unknown.

The rearrangement links TRBV9 to TRBJ2-5; 7 bases fit TRBD2. The sequenced sample consisted of CD4+ T cells from blood. This sequence was found in a human donor in good health. The CDR3 reads CASSVGGSQETQYF. As DNA, the CDR3 is TGTGCCAGCAGCGTAGGCGGGAGTCAAGAGACCCAGTACTTC.